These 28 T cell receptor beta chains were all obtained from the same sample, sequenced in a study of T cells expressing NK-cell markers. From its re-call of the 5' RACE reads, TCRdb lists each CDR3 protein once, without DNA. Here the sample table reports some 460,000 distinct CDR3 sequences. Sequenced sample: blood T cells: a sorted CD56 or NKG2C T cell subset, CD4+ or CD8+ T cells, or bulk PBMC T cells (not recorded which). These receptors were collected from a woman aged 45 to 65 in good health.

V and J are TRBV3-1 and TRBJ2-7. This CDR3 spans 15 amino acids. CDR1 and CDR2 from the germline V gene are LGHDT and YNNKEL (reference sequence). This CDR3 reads CASSSQALSSYEQYF.

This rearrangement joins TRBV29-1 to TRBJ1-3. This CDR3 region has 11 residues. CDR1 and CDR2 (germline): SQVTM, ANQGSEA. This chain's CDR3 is CSALSGNTIYF.

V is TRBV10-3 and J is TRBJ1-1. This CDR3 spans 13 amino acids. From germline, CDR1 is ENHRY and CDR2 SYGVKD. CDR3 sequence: CAINLDGSTEAFF.

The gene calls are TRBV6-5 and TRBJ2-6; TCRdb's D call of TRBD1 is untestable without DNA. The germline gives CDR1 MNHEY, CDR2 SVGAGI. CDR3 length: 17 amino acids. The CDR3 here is CASKPGQGTAGANVLTF.

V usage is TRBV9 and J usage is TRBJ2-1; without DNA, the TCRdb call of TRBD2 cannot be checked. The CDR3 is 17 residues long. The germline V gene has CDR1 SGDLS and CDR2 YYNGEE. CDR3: CASSTYPSGSSYNEQFF.

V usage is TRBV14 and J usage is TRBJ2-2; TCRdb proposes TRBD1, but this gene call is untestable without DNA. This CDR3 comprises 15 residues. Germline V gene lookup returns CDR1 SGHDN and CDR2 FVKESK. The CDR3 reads CASSAVAGVAGELFF. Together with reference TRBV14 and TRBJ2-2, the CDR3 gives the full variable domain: EAGVTQFPSHSVIEKGQTVTLRCDPISGHDNLYWYRRVMGKEIKFLLHFVKESKQDESGMPNNRFLAERTGGTYSTLKVQPAELEDSGVYFCASSAVAGVAGELFFGEGSRLTVL.

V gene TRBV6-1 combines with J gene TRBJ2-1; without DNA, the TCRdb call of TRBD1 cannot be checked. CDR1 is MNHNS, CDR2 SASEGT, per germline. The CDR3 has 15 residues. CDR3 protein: CASQGGSLTYNEQFF.

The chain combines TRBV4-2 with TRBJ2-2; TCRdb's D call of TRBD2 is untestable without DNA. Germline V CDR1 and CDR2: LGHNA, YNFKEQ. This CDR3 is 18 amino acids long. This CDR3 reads CASSQLLAGGGHTGELFF.

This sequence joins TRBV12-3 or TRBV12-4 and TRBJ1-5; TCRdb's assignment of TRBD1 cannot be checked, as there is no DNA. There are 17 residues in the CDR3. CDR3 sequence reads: CASSPRRQGDYSQPQHF.

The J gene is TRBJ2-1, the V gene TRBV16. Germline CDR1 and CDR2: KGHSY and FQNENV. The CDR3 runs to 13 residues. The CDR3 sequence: CASSQSPYNEQFF.

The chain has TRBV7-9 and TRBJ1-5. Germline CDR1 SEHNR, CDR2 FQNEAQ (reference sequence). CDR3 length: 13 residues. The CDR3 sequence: CASSSKGSSPQHF.

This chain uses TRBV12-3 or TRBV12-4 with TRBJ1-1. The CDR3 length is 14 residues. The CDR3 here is CASSFSLPNGEAFF.

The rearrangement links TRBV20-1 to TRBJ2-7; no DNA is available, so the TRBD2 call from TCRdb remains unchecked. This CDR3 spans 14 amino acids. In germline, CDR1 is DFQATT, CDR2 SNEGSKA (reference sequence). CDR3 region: CSARASRLSYEQYF.

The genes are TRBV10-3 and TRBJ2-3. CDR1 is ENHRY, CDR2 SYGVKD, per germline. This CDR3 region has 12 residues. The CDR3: CAIASNTDTQYF.

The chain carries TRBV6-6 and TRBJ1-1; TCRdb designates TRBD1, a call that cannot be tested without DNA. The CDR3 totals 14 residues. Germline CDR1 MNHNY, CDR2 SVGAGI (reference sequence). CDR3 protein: CASSPRDSRAEAFF.

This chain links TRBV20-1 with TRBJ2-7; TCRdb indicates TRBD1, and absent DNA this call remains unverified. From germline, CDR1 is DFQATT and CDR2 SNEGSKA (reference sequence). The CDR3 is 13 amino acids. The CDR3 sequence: CSARQGIRNEQYF.

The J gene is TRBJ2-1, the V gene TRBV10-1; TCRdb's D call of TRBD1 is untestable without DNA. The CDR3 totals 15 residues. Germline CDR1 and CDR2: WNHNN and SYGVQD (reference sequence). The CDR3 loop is CASSDQGALNNEQFF.

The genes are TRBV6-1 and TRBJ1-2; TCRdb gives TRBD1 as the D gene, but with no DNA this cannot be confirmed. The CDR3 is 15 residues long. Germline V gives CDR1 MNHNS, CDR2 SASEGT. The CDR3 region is CASRPTGVEGYGYTF.

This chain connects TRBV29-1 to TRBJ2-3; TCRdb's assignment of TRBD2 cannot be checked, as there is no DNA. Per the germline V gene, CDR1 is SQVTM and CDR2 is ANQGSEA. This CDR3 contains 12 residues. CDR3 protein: CSVNPLADTQYF.

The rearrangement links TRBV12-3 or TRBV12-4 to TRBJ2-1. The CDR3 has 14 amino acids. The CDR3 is CASRHLSRSNEQFF.

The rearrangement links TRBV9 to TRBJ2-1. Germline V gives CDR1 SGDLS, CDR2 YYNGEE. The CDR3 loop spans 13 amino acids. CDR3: CASSQGPYNEQFF.

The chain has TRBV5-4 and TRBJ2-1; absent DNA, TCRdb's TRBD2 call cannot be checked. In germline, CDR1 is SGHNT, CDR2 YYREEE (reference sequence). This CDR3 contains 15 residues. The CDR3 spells CASSRGTSGSNEQFF.

This CDR3 is CASSLASNEQYF. The chain joins TRBV7-9 to TRBJ2-7. The germline CDR1 and CDR2 sequences are SEHNR and FQNEAQ (reference sequence). The CDR3 covers 12 residues.

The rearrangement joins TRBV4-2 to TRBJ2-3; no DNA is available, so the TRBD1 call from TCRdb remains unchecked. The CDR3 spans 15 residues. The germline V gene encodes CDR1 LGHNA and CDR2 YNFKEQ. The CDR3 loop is CASSLVGGDPDTQYF.

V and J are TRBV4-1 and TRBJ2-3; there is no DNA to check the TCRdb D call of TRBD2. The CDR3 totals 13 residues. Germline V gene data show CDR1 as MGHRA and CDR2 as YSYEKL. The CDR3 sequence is CASSHGLGDTQYF.

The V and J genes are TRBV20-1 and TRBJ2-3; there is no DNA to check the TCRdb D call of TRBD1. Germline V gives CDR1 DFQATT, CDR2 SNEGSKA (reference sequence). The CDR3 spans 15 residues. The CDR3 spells CSALETATNTDTQYF.

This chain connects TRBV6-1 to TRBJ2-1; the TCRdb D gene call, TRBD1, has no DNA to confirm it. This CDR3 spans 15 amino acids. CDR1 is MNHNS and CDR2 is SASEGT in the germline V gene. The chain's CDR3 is CASRLAGKGYNEQFF.

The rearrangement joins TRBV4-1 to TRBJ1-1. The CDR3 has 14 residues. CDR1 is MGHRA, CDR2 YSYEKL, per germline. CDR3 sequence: CASSPPRRNTEAFF.